The 11 T cell receptor beta chains listed next were all sequenced from one sample in a study of long-term antiretroviral therapy in people with HIV. Sequencing relied on immunoSEQ assay v3.0, run at survey level. This table comes from immunoSEQ multiplex PCR, and its TCRdb copy is limited to in-frame clones, with some not included. The table includes about 41,000 clones, over 90% detected once. Specimen: unsorted PBMCs, collected approximately 9.1 years after starting antiretroviral therapy. The receptors originated from a man aged 25-40 years with HIV.

The rearrangement joins TRBV7-3 to TRBJ1-5; D remains unclear. The CDR3 has 12 amino acids. V was clipped by 5 bases and J by 8 bases, with 10 bases between them. Germline V gene sequence: CDR1 SGHTA, CDR2 FQGTGA. The CDR3 sequence is CASSLREKPQHF. DNA for the CDR3: TGTGCCAGCAGCCTGAGGGAGAAGCCCCAGCATTTT.

The gene calls are TRBV6-5 and TRBJ1-1, with a tentative D call TRBD1 (5 bases). The CDR3 spans 16 residues. Germline lookup yields CDR1 MNHEY and CDR2 SVGAGI. Trimming left V 0 bases short and J 11 bases short, with 22 bases between. CDR3 bases: TGTGCCAGCAGTTACTCGATTGTAGGAGGGACTGGGGGGGCTTTCTTT. Translated: CASSYSIVGGTGGAFF.

The DNA of the CDR3 is TGTGCCAGCAGTGAAGAAGGACTAGCTCTATACGAGCAGTACGTC. Protein product: CASSEEGLALYEQYV. The chain employs TRBV6-1 and TRBJ2-7, with 8 bases lining up with TRBD2. The J segment lost 4 bases and the V segment lost 1 base, leaving 6 bases of the junction unmatched. There are 15 residues in the CDR3. Germline CDR1 reads MNHNS; CDR2 reads SASEGT.

This clone was seen a single time. Written as DNA, the CDR3 is TGTGCCAGTAGTATATGGGGGCGCAATCAGCCCCAGCATTTT. As protein: CASSIWGRNQPQHF. J is TRBJ1-5 and V is TRBV19; TRBD1 might be the D (6 bases). CDR1 is LNHDA, CDR2 SQIVND, per germline (reference sequence). V dropped 2 bases and J dropped 2 bases, with 7 bases sitting between them. This CDR3 contains 14 residues.

This clone was observed once. The chain links TRBV5-1 to TRBJ2-1, with TRBD2 identical over 13 bases. CDR3 length: 19 residues. V lost 0 bases, J lost 0 bases, and 6 bases stayed unmatched. Germline assignment: CDR1 SGHRS and CDR2 YFSETQ. The CDR3 sequence is CASSLGLAGGPSSYNEQFF. CDR3 bases: TGCGCCAGCAGCTTGGGACTAGCGGGGGGACCGAGCTCCTACAATGAGCAGTTCTTC. The variable domain in full, with the rest retrieved from reference TRBV5-1 and TRBJ2-1, is KAGVTQTPRYLIKTRGQQVTLSCSPISGHRSVSWYQQTPGQGLQFLFEYFSETQRNKGNFPGRFSGRQFSNSRSEMNVSTLELGDSALYLCASSLGLAGGPSSYNEQFFGPGTRLTVL.

This chain uses TRBV25-1 with TRBJ1-2, with 9 bases identical to TRBD1. V shed 3 bases, J shed 8 bases, and the junction held 13 bases outside the gene matches. Germline V CDR1 and CDR2: MGHDK, SYGVNS. CDR3 length: 16 amino acids. The CDR3 is CASSERDRDAMEGYTF. As DNA, the CDR3 is TGTGCCAGCAGTGAGAGGGACAGGGACGCAATGGAAGGCTACACCTTC.

Notes on this clone: Within the sample, other DNA sequences also encode this same CDR3. The chain links TRBV10-3 to TRBJ2-7; tentatively, D is TRBD2 (5 bases). The CDR3 has 14 residues. V was pared by 6 bases and J by 0 bases, with 12 bases between. Germline-derived CDR1 and CDR2 are ENHRY and SYGVKD. DNA of the CDR3: TGTGCCATCAGGGAGAGCGGTGGCTCCTACGAGCAGTACGTC. Protein product: CAIRESGGSYEQYV.

This clone turned up a few times. The chain carries TRBV29-1 and TRBJ1-1; 8 bases fit TRBD1. Germline V gene sequence: CDR1 SQVTM, CDR2 ANQGSEA. V was clipped by 7 bases and J by 8 bases; unmatched bases: 12. The CDR3 is 13 amino acids. The CDR3 spells CSAFGGRGREAFF. Written as DNA, the CDR3 is TGCAGCGCCTTCGGGGGCAGGGGGCGGGAAGCTTTCTTT.

The V call is TRBV11-3, the J call TRBJ1-1, with D maybe TRBD1 (6 bases). V gave up 5 bases and J gave up 5 bases, with 12 bases separating them. The germline V gene encodes CDR1 SGHNT and CDR2 YENEEA. This CDR3 contains 13 residues. The CDR3 region is CASSHREQTEAFF. The CDR3 DNA reads TGTGCCAGCAGCCACAGGGAGCAGACTGAAGCTTTCTTT.

The V and J genes are TRBV4-2 and TRBJ2-5, with 9 positions matching TRBD2. CDR1 is LGHNA, CDR2 YNFKEQ, per germline. This CDR3 comprises 15 residues. The junction had 0 bases not matched to a gene; V was cut back by 0 bases and J by 1 base. In nucleotides, the CDR3 is TGTGCCAGCAGCCAAGAGCGGGGGGGCCAAGAGACCCAGTACTTC. Protein product: CASSQERGGQETQYF.

In the case of this clone: A read error may produce the germline difference seen at one junction end. The V gene is TRBV6-1, the J gene TRBJ2-3; D is tentatively TRBD1 or TRBD2 (5 bases each). CDR3 length equals 14 residues. Germline CDR1 is MNHNS and CDR2 is SASEGT. In DNA, the CDR3 is TGTGCCAGCAGAGAAGGGGAGTGGACAGATACGCAGTATTTT. Amino acid sequence: CASREGEWTDTQYF.